These T cell receptor beta chains were read from a single sample in a study of cytomegalovirus exposure and HLA in healthy donors. The protocol was immunoSEQ multiplex PCR, while the TCRdb copy is restricted to in-frame clones and leaves out a portion. The sample consists of about 130,000 clones, about 85% of them appearing once. Specimen: PBMCs. All receptors come from a man aged 18-30 years in good health and CMV-seropositive. CDR3s include the opening cysteine and the closing phenylalanine or tryptophan. A D gene is named only where the DNA matches it firmly. Clone size is stated in some rows and not others, as once, few, many or a class when expanded.

>TRBV19|TRBJ2-7|-|-
TGTGCCAGTACCACGAGCAGGGAAGGCGACGAGCAGTACTTC
CASTTSREGDEQYF
>TRBV6-6|TRBJ1-3|TRBD1|few
TGTGCCAGCAGCGGGACAGGGGGAACTGGAAACACCATATATTTT
CASSGTGGTGNTIYF
>TRBV29-1|TRBJ2-1|-|-
TGCAGCGTTGAACTTAGGGGCGGATTCTACAATGAGCAGTTCTTC
CSVELRGGFYNEQFF
>TRBV10-3|TRBJ1-1|-|-
TGTGCCATCAGTGAGCGGGGAGGGGCAGCTTTCTTT
CAISERGGAAFF
>TRBV5-1|TRBJ2-1|-|-
TGCGCCAGCAGCTTAGGGGGAGAATCCTACAATGAGCAGTTCTTC
CASSLGGESYNEQFF
>TRBV6-1|TRBJ1-5|TRBD1|few
TGTGCCAGCAGCGAAACAGGGGGCTCCGGCAATCAGCCCCAGCATTTT
CASSETGGSGNQPQHF
>TRBV5-6|TRBJ2-2|-|few
TGTGCCAGCAGCCGTATTCACAGGCCGAACACCGGGGAGCTGTTTTTT
CASSRIHRPNTGELFF
>TRBV5-6|TRBJ2-3|TRBD1|once
TGTGCCAGCAGCGGGACCAGGGGGCGCAGCACAGATACGCAGTATTTT
CASSGTRGRSTDTQYF
>TRBV6-4|TRBJ2-1|-|-
TGTGCCAGCAGTGACAGTCCAGGTTATGAGCAGTTCTTC
CASSDSPGYEQFF
>TRBV14|TRBJ1-1|-|-
TGTGCCAGCAGCCCCCCTACCCGATGGAACACTGAAGCTTTCTTT
CASSPPTRWNTEAFF
>TRBV9|TRBJ2-2|TRBD1|-
TGTGCCAGCAGCGGACAGACAGGGGTTAGCGCCGGGGAGCTGTTTTTT
CASSGQTGVSAGELFF
>TRBV10-3|TRBJ1-1|-|-
TGTGCCATCAGTGAGATCGTCCGCAATCCCGACCTCACAGGAAACACTGAAGCTTTCTTT
CAISEIVRNPDLTGNTEAFF
>TRBV5-1|TRBJ2-5|TRBD1|-
TGCGCCAGCAGCCCCCTGACAGGGGAAGAGACCCAGTACTTC
CASSPLTGEETQYF
>TRBV2|TRBJ1-2|-|-
TGTGCCAGCACCCCCAGGGAATATGGCTACACCTTC
CASTPREYGYTF
>TRBV9|TRBJ2-7|TRBD2|-
TGTGCCAGCAGCGTGGGACTAGCGGGAGGATCCCACGAGCAGTACTTC
CASSVGLAGGSHEQYF
>TRBV5-6|TRBJ2-1|-|-
TGTGCCAGCAGCACCACAGCGGTCGGGGAGCAGTTCTTC
CASSTTAVGEQFF
>TRBV12-5|TRBJ2-3|-|once
TGTGCTACAAGCGATACGGGAAGGCCAGATACGCAGTATTTT
CATSDTGRPDTQYF
>TRBV9|TRBJ1-4|TRBD1|-
TGTGCCAGCAGCGTGACAGGGGTCGGCGAAAAACTGTTTTTT
CASSVTGVGEKLFF
>TRBV19|TRBJ1-5|TRBD1|-
TGTGCCACAAAAGACAGGGGCCCACATCAGCCCCAGCATTTT
CATKDRGPHQPQHF
>TRBV11-2|TRBJ2-2|-|-
TGTGCCAGTAGCAGGAGGGCGGGGGAGCTGTTTTTT
CASSRRAGELFF
>TRBV2|TRBJ2-1|TRBD2|few
TGTGCCAGCTCCATCGGTCGCGGGAGCTCCTACAATGAGCAGTTCTTC
CASSIGRGSSYNEQFF
>TRBV7-8|TRBJ2-7|-|few
TGTGCCAGCAGCCAAGTGACAGAATACGAGCAGTACTTC
CASSQVTEYEQYF
>TRBV6-1|TRBJ1-4|-|-
TGTGCCAGCTCGGTTGTGGCTAATGAAAAACTGTTTTTT
CASSVVANEKLFF
>TRBV10-1|TRBJ2-2|-|-
TGCGCCAGCAGTGAGTCCCCGGCAGGCGGGGAGCTGTTTTTT
CASSESPAGGELFF
>TRBV30|TRBJ2-5|-|-
TGTGCCTGGCTGTGGGTAGGGAGTGAGGAGACCCAGTACTTC
CAWLWVGSEETQYF
>TRBV27|TRBJ2-5|TRBD1|-
TGTGCCAGCAGTCTCCGACAGGGGGTACAAGAGACCCAGTACTTC
CASSLRQGVQETQYF
>TRBV7-2|TRBJ2-2|-|-
TGTGCCAGCAGCTCCCAGCGGAGTTCCGGGGAGCTGTTTTTT
CASSSQRSSGELFF
>TRBV30|TRBJ2-1|-|-
TGTGCCTGGGGTGTCAGGGGTGAGCAGTTCTTC
CAWGVRGEQFF
>TRBV12-5|TRBJ2-3|TRBD2|-
TGTGCTAGTGGTTTGCCCCCCGGACTAGCGGGAGGTTCCGCAGATACGCAGTATTTT
CASGLPPGLAGGSADTQYF
>TRBV6-6|TRBJ2-1|TRBD2|-
TGTGCCAGCAGCGACCTAGCGGGGGGGCAGTACAATGAGCAGTTCTTC
CASSDLAGGQYNEQFF
>TRBV9|TRBJ2-3|-|-
TGTGCCAGCAGCGTAGGCGCAGATACGCAGTATTTT
CASSVGADTQYF
>TRBV5-4|TRBJ1-5|-|-
TGTGCCAGCAGCCCTACGGACAGCAGCCGATTCAATCAGCCCCAGCATTTT
CASSPTDSSRFNQPQHF
>TRBV30|TRBJ2-2|TRBD1|few
TGTGCCTGGAGGCGGACAGGGGGCACCGGGGAGCTGTTTTTT
CAWRRTGGTGELFF
>TRBV27|TRBJ1-2|TRBD1|-
TGTGCCAGCAGTCCCTCAACAGACAGGGGGCTCTATGGCTACACCTTC
CASSPSTDRGLYGYTF
>TRBV6-1|TRBJ2-1|TRBD2|few
TGTGCCATCAGTGAAACTGAGACTAGCGCGCGTGAGCAGTTCTTC
CAISETETSAREQFF
>TRBV7-7|TRBJ2-3|-|-
TGTGCCAGCAGCTTAGGTCCAGGGGTCGGAGATACGCAGTATTTT
CASSLGPGVGDTQYF
>TRBV19|TRBJ1-1|-|-
TGTGCCAGTAGTAAGCAGGGCTACTCTGAAGCTTTCTTT
CASSKQGYSEAFF
>TRBV4-3|TRBJ2-2|-|-
TGCGCCAGCAGCCCCCTTCTAAACACCGGGGAGCTGTTTTTT
CASSPLLNTGELFF
>TRBV7-8|TRBJ2-2|TRBD1|-
TGTGCCAGCAGCTCGGGACAGGCGCAGGAGCTGTTTTTT
CASSSGQAQELFF
>TRBV6-5|TRBJ1-2|TRBD1|-
TGTGCCAGCAGATCCGGACAGGGTAGGGACTATGGCTACACCTTC
CASRSGQGRDYGYTF
>TRBV4-3|TRBJ1-2|TRBD1|-
TGCGCCAGCAGCCAAGGGGTTTTAGGGGGCAATGGCTACACCTTC
CASSQGVLGGNGYTF
>TRBV6-4|TRBJ2-1|TRBD2|-
TGTGCCAGCAGTGCGGGACTAGCGGGATTGAATGAGCAGTTCTTC
CASSAGLAGLNEQFF
>TRBV12-5|TRBJ2-1|-|few
TGTGCTAGTGGTTTGGGGGGACTCCGGGACCCCTACAATGAGCAGTTCTTC
CASGLGGLRDPYNEQFF